This T cell receptor beta chain was sequenced during a study of blood T cell repertoires in COVID-19. This CDR3 contains 14 residues. Trimming took 6 bases from V and 2 from J, leaving 11 bases between them. The germline V gene has CDR1 MDHEN and CDR2 SYDVKM. The data were produced by immunoSEQ multiplex PCR, yet TCRdb's version contains in-frame clones alone and is incomplete. Found here are about 200,000 clones, about 90% of them singletons; the top ten hold less than 0.7%. The V gene is TRBV28, the J gene TRBJ1-5; possibly TRBD1 for D (6 bases). The source material was peripheral blood. This sequence originates from a man aged 50 to 59 with acute or convalescent COVID-19. The CDR3 nucleotides read TGTGCCAGCAGAAGACCAGGGGGCAATCAGCCCCAGCATTTT. Protein sequence: CASRRPGGNQPQHF.